This is a list of T cell receptor beta chains from one sample in a study of shared clonotypes between healthy human individuals. Here immunoSEQ multiplex PCR was the method, and the copy in TCRdb shows in-frame clones only, minus some. The sample holds about 1,900,000 clones, less than 95% seen once. Sequenced: naive CD8+ T cells sorted from blood. The receptors derive from a man between 18 and 35 years old in good health. Both conserved end residues are part of each CDR3. Each record gives: clone size, CDR3 length, J gene, V gene, D gene, CDR3 protein, CDR3 DNA. The D gene is left open where the match is weak. Size values are once, few and many counts, or a class for expanded clones, and some rows have none.

- 14 TRBJ2-1 TRBV30 TRBD2 CAWNLAGSYNEQFF TGTGCCTGGAATTTAGCGGGATCCTACAATGAGCAGTTCTTC
- 16 TRBJ1-3 TRBV4-1 - CASSQDAGDAGNTIYF TGCGCCAGCAGCCAAGATGCCGGGGATGCTGGAAACACCATATATTTT
- 12 TRBJ2-5 TRBV11-2 - CASSLGPETQYF TGTGCCAGCAGCTTGGGCCCAGAGACCCAGTACTTC
- 14 TRBJ1-3 TRBV6-5 - CASSFRPAGNTIYF TGTGCCAGCAGTTTCCGCCCAGCTGGAAACACCATATATTTT
once 16 TRBJ1-5 TRBV5-5 - CASSSRPGTVDQPQHF TGTGCCAGCAGCTCCCGGCCCGGGACGGTGGATCAGCCCCAGCATTTT
- 16 TRBJ2-7 TRBV4-1 - CASRDLSSSGAHEQYF TGCGCCAGCCGCGACCTTTCCTCTTCAGGGGCCCACGAGCAGTACTTC
- 15 TRBJ1-5 TRBV5-8 - CASSLWAGGNQPQHF TGTGCCAGCAGCTTGTGGGCAGGGGGCAATCAGCCCCAGCATTTT
- 14 TRBJ2-7 TRBV7-8 - CASSYLEDAYEQYF TGTGCCAGCAGCTACTTGGAGGACGCCTACGAGCAGTACTTC
- 16 TRBJ2-2 TRBV2 TRBD1 CASSEAGTANTGELFF TGTGCCAGCAGTGAAGCCGGGACAGCGAACACCGGGGAGCTGTTTTTT
- 16 TRBJ2-7 TRBV27 TRBD1 CASSMSGGVDSYEQYF TGTGCCAGCAGTATGTCAGGGGGCGTTGACTCCTACGAGCAGTACTTC
- 15 TRBJ2-7 TRBV30 - CAWSPSWQGTYEQYF TGTGCCTGGAGTCCTTCGTGGCAGGGCACCTACGAGCAGTACTTC
- 14 TRBJ2-1 TRBV4-3 - CASSQDWEGGEQFF TGCGCCAGCAGCCAAGATTGGGAAGGGGGGGAGCAGTTCTTC
- 12 TRBJ2-7 TRBV15 - CATTQGTGEQYF TGTGCCACCACTCAGGGTACGGGCGAGCAGTACTTC
- 16 TRBJ2-2 TRBV9 - CASSVGSAEPIGELFF TGTGCCAGCAGCGTTGGGTCCGCCGAGCCTATCGGGGAGCTGTTTTTT
once 14 TRBJ2-1 TRBV30 TRBD1 CAWSDWTGRNEQFF TGTGCCTGGAGTGACTGGACAGGGCGAAATGAGCAGTTCTTC
- 15 TRBJ2-7 TRBV6-1 TRBD2 CASSEGAGGAMEQYF TGTGCCAGCAGTGAAGGAGCGGGGGGTGCTATGGAGCAGTACTTC
once 13 TRBJ1-1 TRBV19 - CASSSGGRFEAFF TGTGCCAGTAGCAGTGGGGGTAGGTTTGAAGCTTTCTTT
- 14 TRBJ2-2 TRBV6-1 - CASSEGGEAGELFF TGTGCCAGCAGTGAAGGGGGGGAGGCCGGGGAGCTGTTTTTT
- 14 TRBJ2-7 TRBV27 - CASSLFSSSYEQYF TGTGCCAGCAGTTTATTTAGCTCGAGCTACGAGCAGTACTTC
- 17 TRBJ2-3 TRBV7-2 TRBD2 CASSLTLGRELSDTQYF TGTGCCAGCAGCTTAACCCTTGGGCGGGAGTTGTCAGATACGCAGTATTTT
- 13 TRBJ1-1 TRBV30 TRBD1 CARTPGTGAEAFF TGTGCCCGTACACCCGGGACAGGGGCGGAAGCTTTCTTT
- 16 TRBJ2-1 TRBV6-5 TRBD1 CASSYADRGPRNEQFF TGTGCCAGCAGTTATGCCGACAGGGGGCCTAGGAATGAGCAGTTCTTC
once 14 TRBJ2-3 TRBV5-1 TRBD2 CASSLTSGRDTQYF TGCGCCAGCAGCTTGACTAGCGGGAGGGATACGCAGTATTTT
- 12 TRBJ2-7 TRBV11-2 - CASSPADYEQYF TGTGCCAGCAGCCCTGCGGACTACGAGCAGTACTTC
- 17 TRBJ2-1 TRBV13 - CASSLGLGGSSYNEQFF TGTGCCAGCAGCTTAGGTCTGGGGGGCAGCTCCTACAATGAGCAGTTCTTC
- 14 TRBJ1-2 TRBV6-5 - CASSYSSGENGYTF TGTGCCAGCAGTTACTCATCGGGGGAAAATGGCTACACCTTC
- 14 TRBJ2-7 TRBV27 - CASSSQFTRDEQYF TGTGCCAGCAGTTCGCAGTTTACTCGGGACGAGCAGTACTTC
- 13 TRBJ2-7 TRBV27 - CASSLTTGNEQYF TGTGCCAGCAGTCTCACCACCGGGAACGAGCAGTACTTC
- 12 TRBJ1-1 TRBV11-2 - CASSPLNTEAFF TGTGCCAGCAGCCCCTTGAACACTGAAGCTTTCTTT
- 15 TRBJ1-6 TRBV19 - CASSIVQANNSPLHF TGTGCCAGTAGTATAGTCCAGGCCAATAATTCACCCCTCCACTTT
- 11 TRBJ2-1 TRBV11-2 - CAILWGDGQFF TGTGCCATCTTGTGGGGGGACGGGCAGTTCTTC
- 14 TRBJ1-2 TRBV27 - CASSLSVGSVGYTF TGTGCCAGCAGTTTATCGGTAGGATCCGTAGGCTACACCTTC
- 14 TRBJ2-5 TRBV27 TRBD1 CASSYGTGAETQYF TGTGCCAGCAGTTACGGGACAGGGGCCGAGACCCAGTACTTC
once 13 TRBJ1-3 TRBV19 - CASSMDGGNTIYF TGTGCCAGTAGTATGGACGGTGGAAACACCATATATTTT
- 14 TRBJ2-2 TRBV29-1 TRBD2 CSVEDRGGTGELFF TGCAGCGTTGAAGATCGGGGGGGCACCGGGGAGCTGTTTTTT
- 14 TRBJ2-7 TRBV4-1 - CASSQYDLNYEQYF TGCGCCAGCAGCCAATATGATTTAAACTACGAGCAGTACTTC
- 12 TRBJ1-1 TRBV2 - CASVSGYTEAFF TGTGCCAGCGTCTCAGGGTACACTGAAGCTTTCTTT
- 16 TRBJ1-1 TRBV15 TRBD1 CATTITGGSRDTEAFF TGTGCCACCACCATTACAGGGGGATCCAGGGACACTGAAGCTTTCTTT
- 16 TRBJ2-5 TRBV6-5 TRBD2 CASSYGASGSGKTQYF TGTGCCAGCAGTTACGGGGCTAGCGGGAGCGGGAAGACCCAGTACTTC
- 11 TRBJ2-7 TRBV27 - CASSEGYEQYF TGTGCCAGCAGTGAAGGCTACGAGCAGTACTTC
- 15 TRBJ1-5 TRBV25-1 TRBD1 CASSEGQGAEQPQHF TGTGCCAGCAGTGAAGGACAGGGGGCAGAGCAGCCCCAGCATTTT
- 16 TRBJ1-3 TRBV9 - CASSDNRINSGNTIYF TGTGCCAGCAGCGATAACAGGATTAACTCTGGAAACACCATATATTTT
- 14 TRBJ2-2 TRBV2 - CASNIGQYTGELFF TGTGCCAGTAACATCGGTCAATACACCGGGGAGCTGTTTTTT
- 17 TRBJ2-7 TRBV5-6 - CASSPQILGVPLWEQYF TGTGCCAGCAGCCCACAAATCCTGGGGGTCCCACTTTGGGAGCAGTACTTC
- 16 TRBJ1-6 TRBV11-2 - CASRGEGSSYNSPLHF TGTGCCAGCAGGGGGGAGGGGAGCTCCTATAATTCACCCCTCCACTTT
- 17 TRBJ1-4 TRBV28 - CASSFIGGEAENEKLFF TGTGCCAGCAGTTTCATTGGCGGGGAAGCGGAGAATGAAAAACTGTTTTTT
- 16 TRBJ2-1 TRBV7-8 - CASSAIPSDPYNEQFF TGTGCCAGCAGCGCTATCCCTAGCGACCCCTACAATGAGCAGTTCTTC
- 12 TRBJ2-1 TRBV10-3 - CAISESSQEQFF TGTGCCATCAGTGAGTCCTCACAGGAGCAGTTCTTC
- 15 TRBJ1-1 TRBV19 - CASRTWAEGSTEAFF TGTGCCAGTAGAACCTGGGCCGAGGGGTCAACTGAAGCTTTCTTT